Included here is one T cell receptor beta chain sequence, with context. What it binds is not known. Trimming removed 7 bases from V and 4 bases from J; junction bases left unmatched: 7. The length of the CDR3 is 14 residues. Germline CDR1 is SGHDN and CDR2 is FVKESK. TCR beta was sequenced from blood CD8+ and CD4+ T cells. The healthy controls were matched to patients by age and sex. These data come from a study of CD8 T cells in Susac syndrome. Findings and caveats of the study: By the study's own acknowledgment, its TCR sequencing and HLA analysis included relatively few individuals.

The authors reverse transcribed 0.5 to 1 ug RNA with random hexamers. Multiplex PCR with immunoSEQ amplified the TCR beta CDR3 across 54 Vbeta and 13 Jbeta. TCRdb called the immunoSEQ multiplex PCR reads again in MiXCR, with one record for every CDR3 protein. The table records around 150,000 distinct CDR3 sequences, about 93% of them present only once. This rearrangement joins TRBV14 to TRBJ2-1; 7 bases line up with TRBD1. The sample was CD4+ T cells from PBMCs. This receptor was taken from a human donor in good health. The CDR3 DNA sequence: TGTGCCAGCAAGGGGACAGACTTGTACAATGAGCAGTTCTTC. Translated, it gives CASKGTDLYNEQFF.